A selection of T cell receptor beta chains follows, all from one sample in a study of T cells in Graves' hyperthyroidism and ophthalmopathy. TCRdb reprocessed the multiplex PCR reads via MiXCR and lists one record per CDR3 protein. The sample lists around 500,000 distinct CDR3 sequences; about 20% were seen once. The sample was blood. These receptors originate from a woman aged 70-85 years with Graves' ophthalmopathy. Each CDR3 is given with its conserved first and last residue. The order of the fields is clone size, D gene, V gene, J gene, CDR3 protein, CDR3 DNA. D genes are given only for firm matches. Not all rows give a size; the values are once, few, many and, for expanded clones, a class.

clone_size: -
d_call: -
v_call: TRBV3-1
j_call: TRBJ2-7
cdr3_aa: CASSQLSLRSDYEQYF
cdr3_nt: TGTGCCAGCAGCCAACTTAGCTTGCGGTCTGACTACGAGCAGTACTTC

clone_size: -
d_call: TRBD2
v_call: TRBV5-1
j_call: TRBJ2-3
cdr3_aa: CASDRGSGATDTQYF
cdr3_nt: TGCGCCAGCGACCGGGGTAGCGGGGCCACAGATACGCAGTATTTT

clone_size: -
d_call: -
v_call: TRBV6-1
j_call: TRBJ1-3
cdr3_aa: CASSEVPGNTIYF
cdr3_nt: TGTGCCAGCAGTGAAGTTCCTGGAAACACCATATATTTT

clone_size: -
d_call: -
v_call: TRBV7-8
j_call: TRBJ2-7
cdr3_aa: CASSLAAGDTYEQYF
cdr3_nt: TGTGCCAGCAGCTTAGCGGCAGGGGACACCTACGAGCAGTACTTC

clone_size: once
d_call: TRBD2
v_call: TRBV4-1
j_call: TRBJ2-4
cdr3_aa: CASSQDRLAGSSILAKNIQYF
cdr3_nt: TGCGCCAGCAGCCAAGATCGGCTAGCGGGATCCTCTATACTGGCCAAAAACATTCAGTACTTC

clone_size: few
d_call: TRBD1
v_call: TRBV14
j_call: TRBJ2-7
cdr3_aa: CASSQRQGVSYEQYF
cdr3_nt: TGTGCCAGCAGCCAACGACAGGGGGTTTCCTACGAGCAGTACTTC

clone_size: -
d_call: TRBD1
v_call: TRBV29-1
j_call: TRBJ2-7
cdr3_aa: CSAGQGVYEQYF
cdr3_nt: TGCAGCGCTGGACAGGGGGTCTACGAGCAGTACTTC

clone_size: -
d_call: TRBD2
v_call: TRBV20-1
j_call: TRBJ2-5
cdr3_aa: CSARGLAGVETQYF
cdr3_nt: TGCAGTGCTCGGGGACTAGCGGGAGTTGAGACCCAGTACTTC

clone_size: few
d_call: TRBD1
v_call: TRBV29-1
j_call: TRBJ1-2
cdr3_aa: CSVRGQGRGGYTF
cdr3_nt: TGCAGCGTTCGGGGACAGGGTAGGGGTGGCTACACCTTC

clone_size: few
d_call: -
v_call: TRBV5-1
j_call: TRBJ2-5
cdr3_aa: CASSLEDSIQYF
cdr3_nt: TGCGCCAGCAGCTTGGAGGACAGTATCCAGTACTTC

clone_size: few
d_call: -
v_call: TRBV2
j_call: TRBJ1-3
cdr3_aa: CATSQGPGNTIYF
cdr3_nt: TGTGCCACTTCGCAGGGTCCTGGAAACACCATATATTTT

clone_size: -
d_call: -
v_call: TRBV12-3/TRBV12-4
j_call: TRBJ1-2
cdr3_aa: CATAGGTATNCGYTF
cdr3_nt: TGTGCCACCGCGGGCGGGACGGCCACTAACTGTGGCTACACCTTC

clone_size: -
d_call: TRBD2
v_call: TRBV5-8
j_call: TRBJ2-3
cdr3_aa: CASSLTGGGSTDTQYF
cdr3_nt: TGTGCCAGCAGCTTGACCGGCGGGGGAAGCACAGATACGCAGTATTTT

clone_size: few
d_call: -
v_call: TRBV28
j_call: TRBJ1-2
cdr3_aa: CASSLAGVSYGYTF
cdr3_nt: TGTGCCAGCAGTTTGGCAGGGGTAAGCTATGGCTACACCTTC

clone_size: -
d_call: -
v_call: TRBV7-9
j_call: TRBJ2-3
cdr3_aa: CASSTLRPGQNTDTQYF
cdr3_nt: TGTGCCAGCAGCACCCTAAGACCGGGACAAAACACAGATACGCAGTATTTT

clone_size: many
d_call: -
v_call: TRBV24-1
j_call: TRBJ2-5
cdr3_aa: CATSDLPGRQETQYF
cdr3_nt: TGTGCCACCAGTGATTTGCCAGGCCGCCAAGAGACCCAGTACTTC

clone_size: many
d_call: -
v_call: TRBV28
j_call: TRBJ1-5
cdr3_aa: CASVVLVDQPQHF
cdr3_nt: TGTGCCAGCGTTGTACTAGTTGATCAGCCCCAGCATTTT

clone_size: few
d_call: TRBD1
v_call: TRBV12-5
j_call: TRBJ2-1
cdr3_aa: CASGPGRGKGSYNEQFF
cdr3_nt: TGTGCTAGTGGTCCTGGCAGGGGGAAGGGCTCCTACAATGAGCAGTTCTTC

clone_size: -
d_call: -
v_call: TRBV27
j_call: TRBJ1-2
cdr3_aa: CASSLSGGKINYGYTF
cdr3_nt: TGTGCCAGCAGTTTATCGGGGGGGAAGATAAACTATGGCTACACCTTC

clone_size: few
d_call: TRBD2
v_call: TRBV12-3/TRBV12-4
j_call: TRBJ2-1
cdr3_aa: CASNSGTSSYNEQFF
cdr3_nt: TGTGCCAGCAATTCCGGGACTAGCTCCTACAATGAGCAGTTCTTC

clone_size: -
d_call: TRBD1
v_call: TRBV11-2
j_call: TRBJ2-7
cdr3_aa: CASSTSTGAVYEQYF
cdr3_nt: TGTGCCAGCAGCACCTCCACAGGGGCGGTCTACGAGCAGTACTTC

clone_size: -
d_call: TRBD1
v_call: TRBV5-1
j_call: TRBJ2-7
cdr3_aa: CASSSRQGGDEQYF
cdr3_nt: TGCGCCAGCAGCTCCCGACAGGGTGGGGACGAGCAGTACTTC

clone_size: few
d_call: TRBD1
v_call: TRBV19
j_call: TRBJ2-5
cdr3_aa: CASRLTGDRMETQYF
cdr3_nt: TGTGCCAGTAGACTCACAGGGGATAGGATGGAGACCCAGTACTTC

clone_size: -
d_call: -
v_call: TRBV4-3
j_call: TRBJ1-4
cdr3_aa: CASSQDFPGNEKLFF
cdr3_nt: TGCGCCAGCAGCCAAGATTTCCCCGGGAATGAAAAACTGTTTTTT

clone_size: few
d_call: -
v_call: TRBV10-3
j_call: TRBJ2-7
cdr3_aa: CAIRTGYTYEQYF
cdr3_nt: TGTGCCATCAGGACAGGTTACACCTACGAGCAGTACTTC

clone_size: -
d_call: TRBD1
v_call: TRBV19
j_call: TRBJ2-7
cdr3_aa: CASSKTGGIGEQYF
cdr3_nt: TGTGCCAGTAGTAAAACAGGGGGCATTGGCGAGCAGTACTTC

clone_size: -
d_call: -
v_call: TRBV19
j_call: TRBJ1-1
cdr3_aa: CASTNAGGRTEAFF
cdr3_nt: TGTGCCAGTACGAATGCGGGGGGGAGAACTGAAGCTTTCTTT

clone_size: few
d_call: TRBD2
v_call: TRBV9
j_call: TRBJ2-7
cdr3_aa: CASSVGGGDSYEQYF
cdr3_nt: TGTGCCAGCAGCGTCGGCGGGGGTGACTCCTACGAGCAGTACTTC

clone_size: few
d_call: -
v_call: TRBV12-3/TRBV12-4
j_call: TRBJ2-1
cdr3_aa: CASSLKLGANEQFF
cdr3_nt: TGTGCCAGCAGTTTAAAGCTAGGAGCGAATGAGCAGTTCTTC

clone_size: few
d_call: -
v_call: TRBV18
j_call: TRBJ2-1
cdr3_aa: CASSYSGVESEQFF
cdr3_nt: TGTGCCAGCTCATACTCGGGAGTTGAGAGTGAGCAGTTCTTC

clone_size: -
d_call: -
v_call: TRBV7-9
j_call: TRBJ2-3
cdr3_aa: CASSYRREDTQYF
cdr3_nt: TGTGCCAGCAGCTACCGGCGAGAAGATACGCAGTATTTT

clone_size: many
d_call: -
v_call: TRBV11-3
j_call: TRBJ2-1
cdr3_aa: CASSSTSVLGNEQFF
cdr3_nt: TGTGCCAGCAGCTCCACTAGTGTACTAGGGAATGAGCAGTTCTTC

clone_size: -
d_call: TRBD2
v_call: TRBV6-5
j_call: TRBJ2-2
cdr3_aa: CASSYGGRSTGELFF
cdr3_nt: TGTGCCAGCAGTTACGGCGGGAGAAGCACCGGGGAGCTGTTTTTT